A single sample is the source of the 11 T cell receptor beta chains below, sequenced in a study of T cell repertoires in cytomegalovirus infection (dated by TCRdb to the late 2010s). The sequencer was an Illumina HiSeq 1500. The public sequencing data were trimmed at Q25 with fastp and processed into clonotypes with MiXCR by TCRdb, which kept only in-frame beta chains. Each entry is one CDR3 protein sequence, shown with its most common DNA and genes. This sample has over 100,000 distinct CDR3 sequences in its table, and approximately 28% of those were observed once. Of the sample, around 80% falls within the top ten clones. These receptors' targets are unknown. The sample's treatment or condition label, decoded: in vitro stimulation with specific CMV peptide epitopes to enrich CMV-specific T cells. The specimen was CD8+ T cells from cultured PBMCs, collected from culture after CMV antigen stimulation. These receptors came from a human donor in good health (CMV status not recorded). Some clones in this sample may be carry-over from other donors' samples.

This chain joins TRBV12-3 or TRBV12-4 and TRBJ1-2; TRBD1 agrees at 10 bases. J gave up 7 bases and V 5 bases, and 7 bases lay outside the gene matches. The CDR3 extends over 14 amino acids. The CDR3 DNA sequence: TGTGCCAGCAGTGCTGGACAGGGGGTGCTTGGCTACACCTTC. Encoded protein: CASSAGQGVLGYTF.

In this sample, this clonotype turned up a few times. The CDR3 bases are TGTGCCAGCAGCTACAGAACAGGGGCCCAAAAAAACCCCGCAACTAATGAAAAACTGTTTTTT. Translated, it gives CASSYRTGAQKNPATNEKLFF. The chain carries TRBV7-6 and TRBJ1-4; 7 nucleotides match TRBD1. V lost 4 bases to trimming and J lost 0 bases; unmatched junction nucleotides: 20. This CDR3 is 21 amino acids long. The germline gives CDR1 SGHVS, CDR2 FNYEAQ. Together with reference TRBV7-6 and TRBJ1-4, the CDR3 gives the full variable domain: GAGVSQSPRYKVTKRGQDVALRCDPISGHVSLYWYRQALGQGPEFLTYFNYEAQQDKSGLPNDRFSAERPEGSISTLTIQRTEQRDSAMYRCASSYRTGAQKNPATNEKLFFGSGTQLSVL.

This clonotype was observed a few times. This CDR3 reads CASSLFLDYEQYF. As DNA, the CDR3 is TGTGCCAGCAGCTTGTTTCTAGACTACGAGCAGTACTTC. The V and J genes are TRBV5-6 and TRBJ2-7, with unresolved D. This CDR3 has 13 residues. In germline, CDR1 is SGHDT, CDR2 YYEEEE. V was trimmed by 1 base and J by 3 bases, leaving 8 bases between them. The full variable domain, rest sourced from reference TRBV5-6 and TRBJ2-7, is DAGVTQSPTHLIKTRGQQVTLRCSPKSGHDTVSWYQQALGQGPQFIFQYYEEEERQRGNFPDRFSGHQFPNYSSELNVNALLLGDSALYLCASSLFLDYEQYFGPGTRLTVT.

This clonotype was recorded many times. The V and J genes are TRBV20-1 and TRBJ1-2, with D unresolved. Per germline, CDR1 DFQATT and CDR2 SNEGSKA (reference sequence). V was pared by 8 bases and J by 8 bases, with 9 bases between. The CDR3 consists of 9 residues. The CDR3 loop is CSPHGGYTF. For the CDR3, the DNA is TGCAGTCCCCATGGGGGCTACACCTTC.

The chain links TRBV11-3 to TRBJ2-2, with 7 bases matching TRBD2. The ends lost 5 bases at V and 2 bases at J; junction bases unmatched: 8. From germline, CDR1 is SGHNT and CDR2 YENEEA. This CDR3 spans 16 amino acids. The CDR3 region is CASSRGGLLNTGELFF. Here the CDR3 DNA reads TGTGCCAGCAGCCGCGGGGGTCTCCTAAACACCGGGGAGCTGTTTTTT.

V and J are TRBV14 and TRBJ1-1, with D unclear. Germline assignment: CDR1 SGHDN and CDR2 FVKESK. The CDR3 loop spans 13 amino acids. V lost 0 bases to trimming and J lost 6 bases, with 8 bases between them. The CDR3 loop is CASSQEPTPEAFF. CDR3 in DNA: TGTGCCAGCAGCCAAGAACCGACCCCTGAAGCTTTCTTT.

CDR3 in DNA: TGTGCCAGTTGGGGCTATGGCTACACCTTC. Its protein is CASWGYGYTF. V is TRBV19 and J is TRBJ1-2, with D unresolved. CDR3 length: 10 amino acids. Germline V gene data show CDR1 as LNHDA and CDR2 as SQIVND (reference sequence). V gave up 8 bases and J gave up 4 bases, with 5 bases separating them.

This clonotype came up once. The chain uses TRBV19 and TRBJ2-1; 7 bases map to TRBD1. Looked up from germline, CDR1 is LNHDA and CDR2 is SQIVND (reference sequence). With 4 bases clipped from V and 13 bases from J, the junction kept 7 bases outside the gene matches. This CDR3 region has 12 residues. CDR3 nucleotides: TGTGCCAGTAGTAGGACAGGCTGGGAACAGTTCTTC. Its translation is CASSRTGWEQFF.

The rearrangement uses TRBV19 and TRBJ1-4; D possibly corresponds to TRBD1 (5 bases). CDR3 length equals 14 residues. Germline V gene data show CDR1 as LNHDA and CDR2 as SQIVND (reference sequence). V lost 8 bases to trimming and J lost 8 bases, with 18 bases between them. The CDR3 protein is CASRLGTSGEKLFF. The CDR3 DNA sequence: TGTGCCAGTCGTCTGGGGACGTCGGGAGAAAAACTGTTTTTT.

The rearrangement joins TRBV6-5 to TRBJ1-3; D not certain. Looked up from germline, CDR1 is MNHEY and CDR2 is SVGAGI. The CDR3 runs 15 residues. Trimming cost V 6 bases and J 0 bases, with 12 bases left between them. The CDR3 DNA sequence: TGTGCCAGCAGCACTCTTATAGCCTCTGGAAACACCATATATTTT. Protein sequence: CASSTLIASGNTIYF.

The rearrangement links TRBV14 to TRBJ2-1; 7 positions match TRBD1. The CDR3 contains 18 residues. After removal of 0 bases from V and 1 base from J, the junction contained 9 bases not matched to a gene. Germline CDR1 SGHDN, CDR2 FVKESK. CDR3 in amino acids: CASSQDRGRLDSYNEQFF. Written as DNA, the CDR3 is TGTGCCAGCAGCCAAGACAGGGGGAGATTGGATTCCTACAATGAGCAGTTCTTC.